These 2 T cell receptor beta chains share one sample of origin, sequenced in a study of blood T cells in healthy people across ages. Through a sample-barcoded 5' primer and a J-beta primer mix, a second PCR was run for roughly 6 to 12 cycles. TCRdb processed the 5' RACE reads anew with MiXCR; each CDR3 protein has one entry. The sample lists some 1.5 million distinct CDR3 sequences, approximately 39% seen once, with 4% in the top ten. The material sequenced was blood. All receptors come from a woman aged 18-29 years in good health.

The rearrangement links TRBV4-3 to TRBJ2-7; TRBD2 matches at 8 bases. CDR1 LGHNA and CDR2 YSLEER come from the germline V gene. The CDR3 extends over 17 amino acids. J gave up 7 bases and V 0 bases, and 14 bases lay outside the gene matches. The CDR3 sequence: CASSQDYGVAGHGEQYF. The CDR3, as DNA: TGCGCCAGCAGCCAAGATTACGGGGTAGCGGGACACGGTGAGCAGTACTTC.

The DNA for the CDR3 is TGTGCCACCGTGACAGGGGGTTTGACAGATACGCAGCATTTT. It encodes CATVTGGLTDTQHF. The chain employs TRBV15 and TRBJ2-3; 9 bases agree with TRBD1. The DNA end favors TRBJ1-5, so the J call may be wrong. Germline V gives CDR1 LNHNV, CDR2 YYDKDF (reference sequence). This CDR3 has 14 residues.